Listed below are T cell receptor beta chains from one sample, sequenced in a study of blood T cell repertoires in COVID-19. TCRdb's copy holds only in-frame clones and misses some; the assay was immunoSEQ multiplex PCR. This table holds 350,000 to 400,000 clones, roughly 90% found once. Sample: PBMCs or T cells enriched from blood (not recorded which). The source is a woman aged 40 to 49 who had been exposed to COVID-19. Both conserved end residues are part of each CDR3. The D gene is left open where the match is weak. The size field is filled for only some rows; it gives once, few, many or a size class.

size,J,V,D,DNA,CDR3
-,TRBJ1-3,TRBV6-4,-,TGTGCCAGCAGTGACTCTGGGGCGGTCTCTGGAAACACCATATATTTT,CASSDSGAVSGNTIYF
-,TRBJ2-6,TRBV30,-,TGTGCCTGGAGTGTAGGGGTGAGGGGGGCCAACGTCCTGACTTTC,CAWSVGVRGANVLTF
-,TRBJ2-3,TRBV6-2/TRBV6-3,-,TGTGCCAGCAGTTTACACCGCGATACGCAGTATTTT,CASSLHRDTQYF
-,TRBJ1-5,TRBV10-3,-,TGTGCCATCAGTGAGTCCGGCAGGGGAAGCAATCAGCCCCAGCATTTT,CAISESGRGSNQPQHF
-,TRBJ1-1,TRBV10-3,-,TGTGCCATCAGTGACCCTAGCACCCCCGGAGGGGCTTTCTTT,CAISDPSTPGGAFF
few,TRBJ2-2,TRBV2,TRBD1,TGTGCCAGCAGAGACAGGGCGGGGGAGCTGTTTTTT,CASRDRAGELFF
few,TRBJ1-2,TRBV5-4,TRBD1,TGTGCCAGCAGCTTATACAGGGGGCCGGGCTATGGCTACACCTTC,CASSLYRGPGYGYTF
-,TRBJ2-1,TRBV19,TRBD2,TGTGCCAGTAGTATTCCTATGGGACTAGCTCATAAGCAGTTCTTC,CASSIPMGLAHKQFF
-,TRBJ1-5,TRBV19,-,TGTGCCAGTAGTATTTGGGGCGGCGATCAGCCCCAGCATTTT,CASSIWGGDQPQHF
-,TRBJ2-3,TRBV3-1/TRBV3-2,-,TGTGCCAGCAGCCCGCAGGTTCCCACAGATACGCAGTATTTT,CASSPQVPTDTQYF
-,TRBJ1-6,TRBV5-8,-,TGTGCCAGCAGCTTATTTAGCGGCTCCCCGAGCTCCTATAATTCACCCCTCCACTTT,CASSLFSGSPSSYNSPLHF
-,TRBJ1-5,TRBV29-1,-,TGCAGCGTTGCTGCCAGGTTGAATCAGCCCCAGCATTTT,CSVAARLNQPQHF
-,TRBJ1-5,TRBV6-5,TRBD1,TGTGCCAGCAGGCCCACAGGGGGTCCAGGGCCCCAGCATTTT,CASRPTGGPGPQHF
-,TRBJ2-1,TRBV7-8,-,TGTGCCAGCAGGGTTGGTGGGGCGGATGAGCAGTTCTTC,CASRVGGADEQFF
-,TRBJ1-1,TRBV12-3/TRBV12-4,-,TGTGCCAGCAGCAGGGGCGCAGGTCGAGCTTTCTTT,CASSRGAGRAFF
-,TRBJ1-2,TRBV10-2,-,TGCGCCAGCAGTGACAGGAGGACAGCCTATGGCTACACCTTC,CASSDRRTAYGYTF
-,TRBJ2-3,TRBV9,TRBD2,TGTGCCAGCAGCGTGCTAGCGGGGGCCACAGATACGCAGTATTTT,CASSVLAGATDTQYF
-,TRBJ2-3,TRBV28,TRBD1,TGTGCCAGCAGTGGACAGGGGGCAACAGATACGCAGTATTTT,CASSGQGATDTQYF
-,TRBJ2-1,TRBV10-2,TRBD2,TGCGCCAGCAGTGACCGGGTACTAGCGGGGGACAGCTCCTACAATGAGCAGTTCTTC,CASSDRVLAGDSSYNEQFF
-,TRBJ1-5,TRBV29-1,TRBD1,TGCAGCGTGGGAACAGGGGTAGATCAGCCCCAGCATTTT,CSVGTGVDQPQHF
-,TRBJ1-1,TRBV5-6,-,TGTGCCAGCAGCTTGGCCTACGGGCAGGGGAACACTGAAGCTTTCTTT,CASSLAYGQGNTEAFF
once,TRBJ1-1,TRBV21-1,-,TGTGCCAGCAGTGTCGACAGCATGAACACTGAAGCTTTCTTT,CASSVDSMNTEAFF
-,TRBJ1-4,TRBV20-1,-,TGCAGTGCTAGTGGACGAGGGTCAACTAATGAAAAACTGTTTTTT,CSASGRGSTNEKLFF
-,TRBJ2-7,TRBV15,TRBD1,TGTGCCACCAGCAGAGAGGCCGGGACAGGGGGCTACGAGCAGTACTTC,CATSREAGTGGYEQYF
-,TRBJ2-1,TRBV24-1,-,TGTGCCACCAGTGATAACCCGACAGGCATGCAGTTCTTC,CATSDNPTGMQFF
-,TRBJ1-2,TRBV19,TRBD1,TGTGCCAGTAGTGCCCAACGACAGGGATCGGGTGGCTACACCTTC,CASSAQRQGSGGYTF
-,TRBJ2-5,TRBV30,TRBD2,TGTGCCTGGAGCCCTAGCGGGAGTAGGGCCCAGTACTTC,CAWSPSGSRAQYF
-,TRBJ2-1,TRBV4-1,-,TGCGCCAGCAGCCGAAGACAAGAAGACTACAATGAGCAGTTCTTC,CASSRRQEDYNEQFF
-,TRBJ2-1,TRBV18,TRBD2,TGTGCCAGCTCATACCGGGAGGTAGGGATGAGCTCCTACAATGAGCAGTTCTTC,CASSYREVGMSSYNEQFF
-,TRBJ1-2,TRBV27,-,TGTGCCACTGCGGGGGCGGGGAGCTATGGCTACACCTTC,CATAGAGSYGYTF
-,TRBJ2-7,TRBV19,TRBD1,TGTGCCAGTAGTAACCCCGGGACAGGCAAATCGTACGAGCAGTACTTC,CASSNPGTGKSYEQYF
-,TRBJ1-3,TRBV6-2/TRBV6-3,-,TGTGCCAGCAGTGTGGGCTACTCTGGAAACACCATATATTTT,CASSVGYSGNTIYF
-,TRBJ1-1,TRBV6-5,-,TGTGCCAGCAGTTATGCGGGCAGTAGTGGGACTGAAGCTTTCTTT,CASSYAGSSGTEAFF
-,TRBJ1-4,TRBV3-1/TRBV3-2,-,TGTGCCAGCAGCCCTACCCGGCAGGGAAATGAAAAACTGTTTTTT,CASSPTRQGNEKLFF
-,TRBJ1-6,TRBV6-1,-,TGTGCCAGCAGTGAAGTCGATAATTCACCCCTCCACTTT,CASSEVDNSPLHF
-,TRBJ2-7,TRBV10-3,TRBD1,TGTGCCATCAGTGAGCCGGGACAGGGGTACGAGCAGTACTTC,CAISEPGQGYEQYF
-,TRBJ1-2,TRBV7-3,TRBD1,TGTGCCAGCAGCTTAACGGCTTTAGAGGGGGCGAACTATGGCTACACCTTC,CASSLTALEGANYGYTF
-,TRBJ2-2,TRBV27,-,TGTGCCAGCAGTTTGGTCAGGGGGAGCGGGACCGGGGAGCTGTTTTTT,CASSLVRGSGTGELFF
-,TRBJ1-5,TRBV12-3/TRBV12-4,-,TGTGCCAGCAGTGCCGGGGGGAATCAGCCCCAGCATTTT,CASSAGGNQPQHF
-,TRBJ2-1,TRBV6-5,TRBD1,TGTGCCAGCAGGGCACCCGGGACAGCCTACAATGAGCAGTTCTTC,CASRAPGTAYNEQFF
-,TRBJ2-3,TRBV30,TRBD2,TGTGCCTGGAGGACCGGTAGGCTAGCGGGAGAGGGGCCAGATACGCAGTATTTT,CAWRTGRLAGEGPDTQYF
-,TRBJ1-5,TRBV12-3/TRBV12-4,-,TGTGCCAGCAGTTTTGGAGAGTATCAGCCCCAGCATTTT,CASSFGEYQPQHF
-,TRBJ1-2,TRBV19,TRBD1,TGTGCCAGTAGTATGGCCGGGACAGGGGCCTTTTATGGCTACACCTTC,CASSMAGTGAFYGYTF
-,TRBJ2-2,TRBV9,-,TGTGCCAGCAGCTCGGGACACCAGGCCGGGGAGCTGTTTTTT,CASSSGHQAGELFF
-,TRBJ1-2,TRBV7-2,TRBD1,TGTGCCAGCAGCTTAGAAGGGACAGGAGCTAACTATGGCTACACCTTC,CASSLEGTGANYGYTF
-,TRBJ2-6,TRBV5-1,-,TGCGCCAGCAGCTTGGGAGGTAGCTCTGGGGCCAACGTCCTGACTTTC,CASSLGGSSGANVLTF
-,TRBJ2-3,TRBV7-2,TRBD2,TGTGCCAGCAGCTTAGTATCGGGCGGGAGGGCTATAGCAGATACGCAGTATTTT,CASSLVSGGRAIADTQYF
-,TRBJ2-3,TRBV7-9,-,TGTGCCAGCAGCCCCAGTCGAGATACGCAGTATTTT,CASSPSRDTQYF
-,TRBJ1-1,TRBV18,-,TGTGCCAGCTCACCTGGAGGGGACGGGACTGAAGCTTTCTTT,CASSPGGDGTEAFF
many,TRBJ2-7,TRBV5-5,-,TGTGCCAGCAGCCGGATGACATTGCCCTACGAGCAGTACTTC,CASSRMTLPYEQYF
-,TRBJ1-2,TRBV6-2/TRBV6-3,-,TGTGCCAGCAGTTACCCTCGGCAGGACTATGGCTACACCTTC,CASSYPRQDYGYTF
once,TRBJ1-2,TRBV12-3/TRBV12-4,-,TGTGCCAGCAGTTTAGGGGAGTTTGGCTACACCTTC,CASSLGEFGYTF
-,TRBJ1-1,TRBV5-6,-,TGTGCCAGCAGCTTGGAGATCGGGAGGTCGACTGAAGCTTTCTTT,CASSLEIGRSTEAFF
-,TRBJ1-1,TRBV5-1,-,TGCGCCAGCAGCACCGTAGGGGGTATCGCTGAAGCTTTCTTT,CASSTVGGIAEAFF